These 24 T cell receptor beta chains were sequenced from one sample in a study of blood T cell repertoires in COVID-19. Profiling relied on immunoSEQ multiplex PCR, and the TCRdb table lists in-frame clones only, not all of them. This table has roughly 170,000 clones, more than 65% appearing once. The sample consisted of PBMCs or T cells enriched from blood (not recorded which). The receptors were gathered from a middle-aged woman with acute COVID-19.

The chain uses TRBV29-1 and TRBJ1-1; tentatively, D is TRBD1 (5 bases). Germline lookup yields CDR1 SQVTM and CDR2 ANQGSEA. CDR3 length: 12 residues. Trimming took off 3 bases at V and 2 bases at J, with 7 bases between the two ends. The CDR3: CSVEGLNTEAFF. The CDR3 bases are TGCAGCGTTGAGGGGCTTAACACTGAAGCTTTCTTT.

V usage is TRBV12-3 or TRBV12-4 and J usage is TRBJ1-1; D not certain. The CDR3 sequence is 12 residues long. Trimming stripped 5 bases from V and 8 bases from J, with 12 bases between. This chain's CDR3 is CASSPGGLEAFF. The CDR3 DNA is TGTGCCAGCAGTCCAGGAGGGTTGGAAGCTTTCTTT.

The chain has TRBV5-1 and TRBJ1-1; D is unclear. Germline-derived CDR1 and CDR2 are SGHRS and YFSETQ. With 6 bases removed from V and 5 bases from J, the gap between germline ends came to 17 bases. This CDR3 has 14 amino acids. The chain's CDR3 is CASTLGESRTEAFF. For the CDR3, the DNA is TGCGCCAGCACCCTAGGAGAGTCTCGGACTGAAGCTTTCTTT.

The chain's CDR3 is CSAVLGDTQYF. The CDR3 DNA is TGCAGTGCTGTCTTGGGCGATACGCAGTATTTT. This chain links TRBV20-1 with TRBJ2-3; D call uncertain. The CDR3 totals 11 residues. V dropped 5 bases and J dropped 6 bases, with 9 bases sitting between them. CDR1 and CDR2 from the germline V gene are DFQATT and SNEGSKA (reference sequence).

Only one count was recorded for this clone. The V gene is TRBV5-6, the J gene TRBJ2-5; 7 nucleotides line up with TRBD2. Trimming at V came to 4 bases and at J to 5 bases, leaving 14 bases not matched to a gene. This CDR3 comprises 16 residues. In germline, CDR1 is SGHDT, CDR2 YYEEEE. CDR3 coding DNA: TGTGCCAGCAGCGCCCCGCTTTGGCGGGGGAAGGAGACCCAGTACTTC. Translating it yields CASSAPLWRGKETQYF.

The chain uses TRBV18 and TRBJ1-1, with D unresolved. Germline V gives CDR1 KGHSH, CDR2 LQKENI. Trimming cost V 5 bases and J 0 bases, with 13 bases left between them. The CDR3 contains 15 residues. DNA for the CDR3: TGTGCCAGCTCAACCTTGGGAGTACTGAACACTGAAGCTTTCTTT. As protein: CASSTLGVLNTEAFF.

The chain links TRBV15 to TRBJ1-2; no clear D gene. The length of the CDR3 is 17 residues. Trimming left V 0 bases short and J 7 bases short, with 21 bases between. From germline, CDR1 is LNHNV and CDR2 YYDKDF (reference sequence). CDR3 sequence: CATSRDQLTTWAGGYTF. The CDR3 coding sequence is TGTGCCACCAGCAGAGATCAATTAACAACATGGGCAGGTGGCTACACCTTC.

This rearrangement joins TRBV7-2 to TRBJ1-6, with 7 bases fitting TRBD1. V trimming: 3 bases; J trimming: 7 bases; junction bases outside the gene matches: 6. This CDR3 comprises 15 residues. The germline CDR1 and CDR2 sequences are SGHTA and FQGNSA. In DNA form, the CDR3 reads TGTGCCAGCAGCTTCTCCAGGGGGACCAATTCACCCCTCCACTTT. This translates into CASSFSRGTNSPLHF. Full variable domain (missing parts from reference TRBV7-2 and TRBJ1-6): GAGVSQSPSNKVTEKGKDVELRCDPISGHTALYWYRQSLGQGLEFLIYFQGNSAPDKSGLPSDRFSAERTGGSVSTLTIQRTQQEDSAVYLCASSFSRGTNSPLHFGNGTRLTVT.

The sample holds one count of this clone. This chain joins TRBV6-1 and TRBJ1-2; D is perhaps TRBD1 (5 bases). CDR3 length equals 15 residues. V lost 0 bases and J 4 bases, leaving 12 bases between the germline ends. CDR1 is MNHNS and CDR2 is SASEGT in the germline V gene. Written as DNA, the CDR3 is TGTGCCAGCAGTGAAGCGTCGGAGGGGACCTATGGCTACACCTTC. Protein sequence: CASSEASEGTYGYTF.

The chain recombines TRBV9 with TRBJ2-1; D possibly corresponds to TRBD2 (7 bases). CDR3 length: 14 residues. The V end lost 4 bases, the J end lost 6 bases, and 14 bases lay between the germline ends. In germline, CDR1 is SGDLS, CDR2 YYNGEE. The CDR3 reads CASSPRGGGNEQFF. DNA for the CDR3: TGTGCCAGCAGCCCCAGGGGAGGGGGCAATGAGCAGTTCTTC.

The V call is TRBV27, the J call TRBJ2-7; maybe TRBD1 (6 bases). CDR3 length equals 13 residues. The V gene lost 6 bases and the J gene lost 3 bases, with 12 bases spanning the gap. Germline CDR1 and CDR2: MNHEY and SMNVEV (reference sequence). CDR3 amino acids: CASSPRGFYEQYF. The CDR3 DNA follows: TGTGCCAGCAGCCCCAGGGGTTTCTACGAGCAGTACTTC.

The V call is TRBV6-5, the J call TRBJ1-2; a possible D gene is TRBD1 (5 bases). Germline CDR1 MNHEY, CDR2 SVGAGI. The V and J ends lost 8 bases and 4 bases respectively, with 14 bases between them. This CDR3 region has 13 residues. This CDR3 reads CASAGTVIYGYTF. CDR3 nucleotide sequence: TGTGCCAGCGCTGGGACTGTTATCTATGGCTACACCTTC.

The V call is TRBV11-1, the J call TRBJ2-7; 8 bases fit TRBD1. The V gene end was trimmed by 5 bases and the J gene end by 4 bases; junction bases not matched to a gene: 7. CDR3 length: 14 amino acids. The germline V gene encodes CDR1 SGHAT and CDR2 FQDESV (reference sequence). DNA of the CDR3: TGTGCCAGCAGCACCGGACAGGGTCGGTACGAGCAGTACTTC. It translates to CASSTGQGRYEQYF.

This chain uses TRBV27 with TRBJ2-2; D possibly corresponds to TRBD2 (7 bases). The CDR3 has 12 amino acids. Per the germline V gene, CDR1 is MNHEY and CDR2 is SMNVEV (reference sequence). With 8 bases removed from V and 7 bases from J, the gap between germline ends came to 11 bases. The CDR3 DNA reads TGTGCCAGCGGCGGGGGCCGCGGGGAGCTGTTTTTT. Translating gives CASGGGRGELFF.

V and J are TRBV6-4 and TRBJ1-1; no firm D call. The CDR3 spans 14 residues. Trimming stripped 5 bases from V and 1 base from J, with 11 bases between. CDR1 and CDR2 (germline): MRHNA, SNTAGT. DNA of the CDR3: TGTGCCAGCAGTCCCAGCCCGGGGAACACTGAAGCTTTCTTT. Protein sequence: CASSPSPGNTEAFF.

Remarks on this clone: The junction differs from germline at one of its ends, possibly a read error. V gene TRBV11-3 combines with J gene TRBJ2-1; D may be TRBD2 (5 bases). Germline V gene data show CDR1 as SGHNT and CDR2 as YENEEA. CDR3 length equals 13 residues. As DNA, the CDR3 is TGTGCCAGCAGCTTAGATCGGGGTAGCGTCATACTCTTC. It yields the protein CASSLDRGSVILF.

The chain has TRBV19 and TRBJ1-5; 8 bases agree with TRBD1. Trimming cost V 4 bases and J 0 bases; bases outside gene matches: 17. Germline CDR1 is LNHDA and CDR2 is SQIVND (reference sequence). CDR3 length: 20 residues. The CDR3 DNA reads TGTGCCAGTAGTACCCCCGCTGGCAGGGGGCTACGCGGTAGCAATCAGCCCCAGCATTTT. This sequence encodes CASSTPAGRGLRGSNQPQHF. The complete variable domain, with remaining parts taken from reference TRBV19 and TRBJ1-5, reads DGGITQSPKYLFRKEGQNVTLSCEQNLNHDAMYWYRQDPGQGLRLIYYSQIVNDFQKGDIAEGYSVSREKKESFPLTVTSAQKNPTAFYLCASSTPAGRGLRGSNQPQHFGDGTRLSIL.

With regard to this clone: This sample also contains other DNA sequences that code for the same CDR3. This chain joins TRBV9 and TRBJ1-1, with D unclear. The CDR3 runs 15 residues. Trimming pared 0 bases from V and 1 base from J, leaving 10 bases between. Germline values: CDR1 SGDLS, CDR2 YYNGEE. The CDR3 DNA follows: TGTGCCAGCAGCGTAGACCCGGGTGGGAACACTGAAGCTTTCTTT. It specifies CASSVDPGGNTEAFF.

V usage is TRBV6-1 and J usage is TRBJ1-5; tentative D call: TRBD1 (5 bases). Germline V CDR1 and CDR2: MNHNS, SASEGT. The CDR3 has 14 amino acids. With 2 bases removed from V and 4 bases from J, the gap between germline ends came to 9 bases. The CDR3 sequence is CASSELTVNQPQHF. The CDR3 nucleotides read TGTGCCAGCAGTGAATTGACAGTGAATCAGCCCCAGCATTTT.

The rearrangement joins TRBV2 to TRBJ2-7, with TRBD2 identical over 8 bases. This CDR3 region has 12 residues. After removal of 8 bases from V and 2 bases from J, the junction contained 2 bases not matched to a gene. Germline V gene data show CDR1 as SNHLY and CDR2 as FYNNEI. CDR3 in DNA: TGTGCCAGCGCTAGCGGGCCCTACGAGCAGTACTTC. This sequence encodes CASASGPYEQYF.

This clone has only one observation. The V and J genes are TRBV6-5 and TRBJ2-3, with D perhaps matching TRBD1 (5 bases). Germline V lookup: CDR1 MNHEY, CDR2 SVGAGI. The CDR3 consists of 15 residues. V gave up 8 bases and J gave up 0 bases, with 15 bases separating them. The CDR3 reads CASGLQGGSTDTQYF. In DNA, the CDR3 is TGTGCCAGCGGGCTGCAGGGCGGTAGCACAGATACGCAGTATTTT.

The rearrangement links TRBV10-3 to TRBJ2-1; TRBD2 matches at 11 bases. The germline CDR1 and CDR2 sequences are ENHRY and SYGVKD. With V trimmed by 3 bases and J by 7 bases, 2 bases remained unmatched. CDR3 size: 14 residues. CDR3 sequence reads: CAISELAGENEQFF. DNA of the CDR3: TGTGCCATCAGTGAACTAGCGGGAGAAAATGAGCAGTTCTTC.

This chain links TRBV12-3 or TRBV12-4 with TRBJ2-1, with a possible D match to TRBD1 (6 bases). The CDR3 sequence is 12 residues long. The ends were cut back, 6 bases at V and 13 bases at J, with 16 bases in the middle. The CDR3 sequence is CASSRVEDSQFF. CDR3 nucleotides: TGTGCCAGCAGCCGAGTCGAGGACAGCCAGTTCTTC.

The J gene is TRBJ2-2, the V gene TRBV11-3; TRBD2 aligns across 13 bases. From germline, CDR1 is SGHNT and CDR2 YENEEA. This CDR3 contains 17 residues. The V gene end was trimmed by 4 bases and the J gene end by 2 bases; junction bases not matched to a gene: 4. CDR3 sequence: CASSSGTSGVNTGELFF. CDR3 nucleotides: TGTGCCAGCAGCTCTGGGACTAGCGGGGTTAACACCGGGGAGCTGTTTTTT.